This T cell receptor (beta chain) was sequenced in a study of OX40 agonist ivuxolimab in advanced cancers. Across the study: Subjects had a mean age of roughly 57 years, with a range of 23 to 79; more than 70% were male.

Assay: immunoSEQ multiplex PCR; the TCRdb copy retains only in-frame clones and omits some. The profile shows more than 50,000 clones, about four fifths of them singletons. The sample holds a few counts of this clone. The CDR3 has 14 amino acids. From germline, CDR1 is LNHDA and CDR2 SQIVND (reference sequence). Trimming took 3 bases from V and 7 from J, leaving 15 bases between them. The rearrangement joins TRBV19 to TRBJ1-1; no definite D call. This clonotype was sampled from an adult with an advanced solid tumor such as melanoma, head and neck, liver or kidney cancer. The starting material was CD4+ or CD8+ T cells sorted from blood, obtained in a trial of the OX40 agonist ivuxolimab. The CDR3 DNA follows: TGTGCCAGTAGTATTAGCATGAGTAAGTATGAAGCTTTCTTT. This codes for CASSISMSKYEAFF.